The 18 T cell receptor beta chains presented below share a single source sample, sequenced in a study of T cell responses to AZD1222 COVID-19 vaccine (dated by TCRdb to the early 2020s). This specimen's time point label, per the study, means: baseline before first vaccination. Library preparation was by the immunoSEQ multiplex PCR assay. Drawn from immuneACCESS, this table holds only the in-frame rearrangements with V and J called that TCRdb kept. Clones are partly lost; checked studies trace under half to an unresolved V gene and leave the rest unexplained. Counted in this sample were some 120,000 clones; around 87% of them appeared once. About 10% of the sample is in the top ten clones. The specimen was peripheral blood, collected on day 0 of AZD1222 vaccination. The source is an adult in good health.

The chain is built from TRBV10-3 and TRBJ1-4; 8 nucleotides match TRBD1. Germline lookup yields CDR1 ENHRY and CDR2 SYGVKD. CDR3 length: 14 residues. The V gene end was trimmed by 0 bases and the J gene end by 6 bases; junction bases not matched to a gene: 0. In DNA form, the CDR3 reads TGTGCCATCAGTGAGTCACAGGGGGATGAAAAACTGTTTTTT. Translation: CAISESQGDEKLFF.

The chain links TRBV28 to TRBJ2-3, with 8 nucleotides matching TRBD2. The CDR3 consists of 15 residues. In germline, CDR1 is MDHEN, CDR2 SYDVKM. Germline trimming cut 6 bases from V and 4 bases from J; bases unmatched to any gene: 9. The CDR3 DNA reads TGTGCCAGCAGAGAGAGCGGGAGTGGCTCAGATACGCAGTATTTT. This gives the protein CASRESGSGSDTQYF.

The gene calls are TRBV2 and TRBJ1-5; tentative D call: TRBD1 (6 bases). Trimming took off 1 base at V and 6 bases at J, with 16 bases between the two ends. Germline V gives CDR1 SNHLY, CDR2 FYNNEI. There are 16 residues in the CDR3. The CDR3 DNA follows: TGTGCCAGCAGTGAAGGGGGGGGGCGCAGTAGTCAGCCCCAGCATTTT. Translating it yields CASSEGGGRSSQPQHF.

The chain has TRBV9 and TRBJ2-5; perhaps TRBD2 as D (6 bases). CDR1 and CDR2 from the germline V gene are SGDLS and YYNGEE. CDR3 length: 14 amino acids. The V and J ends lost 0 bases and 4 bases respectively, with 10 bases between them. The CDR3 nucleotides read TGTGCCAGCAGCGTAGATAACGGGGGAGAGACCCAGTACTTC. This gives the protein CASSVDNGGETQYF.

This chain joins TRBV9 and TRBJ1-5; D gene uncertain. V lost 4 bases to trimming and J lost 2 bases, with 7 bases between them. The CDR3 has 13 residues. Germline CDR1 and CDR2: SGDLS and YYNGEE. The CDR3 spells CASSPAGNQPQHF. CDR3 sequence (DNA): TGTGCCAGCAGCCCAGCGGGCAATCAGCCCCAGCATTTT.

The rearrangement joins TRBV5-5 to TRBJ1-1; D is perhaps TRBD1 (5 bases). The germline V gene has CDR1 SGHKS and CDR2 YYEKEE (reference sequence). Trimming cost V 4 bases and J 2 bases, with 9 bases left between them. This CDR3 region has 13 residues. CDR3 loop: CASSVTVNTEAFF. The CDR3 nucleotides are TGTGCCAGCAGCGTGACAGTCAACACTGAAGCTTTCTTT.

The V call is TRBV6-5, the J call TRBJ2-7; TRBD2 agrees at 11 bases. The CDR3 is made up of 15 amino acids. CDR1 is MNHEY and CDR2 is SVGAGI in the germline V gene. J gave up 3 bases and V 7 bases, and 8 bases lay outside the gene matches. As DNA, the CDR3 is TGTGCCAGCATCACCGGGACTAGCGGAAGCTACGAGCAGTACTTC. Residues: CASITGTSGSYEQYF.

The V and J genes are TRBV7-9 and TRBJ1-5; D is undetermined. V dropped 4 bases and J dropped 0 bases, with 7 bases sitting between them. There are 14 residues in the CDR3. Looked up from germline, CDR1 is SEHNR and CDR2 is FQNEAQ (reference sequence). The CDR3 is CASSSDYSNQPQHF. The CDR3, as DNA: TGTGCCAGCAGCTCGGATTATAGCAATCAGCCCCAGCATTTT.

The chain combines TRBV10-1 with TRBJ1-1; TRBD1 is a possible D gene (5 bases). There are 16 residues in the CDR3. Per the germline V gene, CDR1 is WNHNN and CDR2 is SYGVQD (reference sequence). V lost 0 bases to trimming and J lost 1 base, with 12 bases between them. CDR3 in DNA: TGCGCCAGCAGTGAGTCCCGGGGCCTCGGGAACACTGAAGCTTTCTTT. This translates into CASSESRGLGNTEAFF.

The chain recombines TRBV4-2 with TRBJ1-2; D is unclear. This CDR3 has 15 residues. Germline V lookup: CDR1 LGHNA, CDR2 YNFKEQ. V was pared by 4 bases and J by 4 bases, with 16 bases between. CDR3 sequence (DNA): TGTGCCAGCAGCCTGCTTGGGGAGGGCGGCTATGGCTACACCTTC. Translating it yields CASSLLGEGGYGYTF.

This clone was seen only once. The V and J genes are TRBV10-2 and TRBJ2-7; 7 positions match TRBD1. Germline V gene data show CDR1 as WSHSY and CDR2 as SAAADI. Trimming took 6 bases from V and 3 from J; bases not matched to a gene: 8. The CDR3 has 14 amino acids. The CDR3 sequence: CASSPGDSNYEQYF. The CDR3 nucleotides are TGCGCCAGCAGCCCTGGGGACAGTAACTACGAGCAGTACTTC.

The genes are TRBV12-3 or TRBV12-4 and TRBJ1-1; no definite D call. The CDR3 contains 11 residues. Trimming removed 5 bases at V and 8 bases at J, with 9 bases between. CDR3 sequence (DNA): TGTGCCAGCAGTCCCGCTAGGGAAGCTTTCTTT. Amino acids: CASSPAREAFF.

V is TRBV6-4 and J is TRBJ2-1; TRBD1 aligns across 7 bases. Germline-derived CDR1 and CDR2 are MRHNA and SNTAGT. With V trimmed by 5 bases and J by 0 bases, 7 bases remained unmatched. The CDR3 totals 16 residues. The CDR3 DNA reads as TGTGCCAGCAGTCTCGAGGACAGGAGCTCCTACAATGAGCAGTTCTTC. Protein product: CASSLEDRSSYNEQFF.

The chain joins TRBV19 to TRBJ2-7, with 9 positions matching TRBD1. This CDR3 is 16 amino acids long. Losses at the gene ends were 0 bases for V and 3 bases for J; bases not matched to a gene: 6. CDR1 and CDR2 (germline): LNHDA, SQIVND (reference sequence). CDR3 nucleotides: TGTGCCAGTAGTATAGAGGGACAGGGCTATGGCTACGAGCAGTACTTC. Protein sequence: CASSIEGQGYGYEQYF. The full variable domain, completed using reference TRBV19 and TRBJ2-7, is DGGITQSPKYLFRKEGQNVTLSCEQNLNHDAMYWYRQDPGQGLRLIYYSQIVNDFQKGDIAEGYSVSREKKESFPLTVTSAQKNPTAFYLCASSIEGQGYGYEQYFGPGTRLTVT.

V and J are TRBV7-2 and TRBJ2-7; TRBD2 agrees at 9 bases. Germline lookup yields CDR1 SGHTA and CDR2 FQGNSA. The length of the CDR3 is 15 residues. The V and J ends lost 0 bases and 6 bases, in that order; junction bases with no gene match: 6. The CDR3 loop is CASSLAWSGRTEQYF. CDR3 bases: TGTGCCAGCAGCTTAGCGTGGAGCGGGAGGACCGAGCAGTACTTC.

This clone was counted once. The chain links TRBV5-1 to TRBJ2-7; 15 nucleotides line up with TRBD2. V shed 2 bases and J 4 bases; nucleotides not matched to a gene: 4. CDR3 length: 16 amino acids. Per the germline V gene, CDR1 is SGHRS and CDR2 is YFSETQ. The CDR3 here is CASSFTGTSGRYEQYF. The CDR3 DNA follows: TGCGCCAGCAGCTTCACCGGGACTAGCGGGAGGTACGAGCAGTACTTC. Looking up the rest from reference TRBV5-1 and TRBJ2-7 gives the full variable domain: KAGVTQTPRYLIKTRGQQVTLSCSPISGHRSVSWYQQTPGQGLQFLFEYFSETQRNKGNFPGRFSGRQFSNSRSEMNVSTLELGDSALYLCASSFTGTSGRYEQYFGPGTRLTVT.

The gene calls are TRBV25-1 and TRBJ1-4; tentatively, D is TRBD1 (5 bases). CDR3 length equals 13 residues. Trimming removed 3 bases at V and 8 bases at J, with 10 bases between. Germline-derived CDR1 and CDR2 are MGHDK and SYGVNS. The DNA for the CDR3 is TGTGCCAGCAGTGACTTTGGGGGAGAAAAACTGTTTTTT. It specifies CASSDFGGEKLFF.

The CDR3 loop reads CASSFLLAGSTDTQYF. For the CDR3, the DNA is TGTGCCAGCAGTTTTTTACTAGCGGGATCCACAGATACGCAGTATTTT. The V gene is TRBV28, the J gene TRBJ2-3; 10 bases fit TRBD2. Germline CDR1 and CDR2: MDHEN and SYDVKM. The CDR3 contains 16 residues. After removal of 3 bases from V and 2 bases from J, the junction contained 5 bases not matched to a gene.